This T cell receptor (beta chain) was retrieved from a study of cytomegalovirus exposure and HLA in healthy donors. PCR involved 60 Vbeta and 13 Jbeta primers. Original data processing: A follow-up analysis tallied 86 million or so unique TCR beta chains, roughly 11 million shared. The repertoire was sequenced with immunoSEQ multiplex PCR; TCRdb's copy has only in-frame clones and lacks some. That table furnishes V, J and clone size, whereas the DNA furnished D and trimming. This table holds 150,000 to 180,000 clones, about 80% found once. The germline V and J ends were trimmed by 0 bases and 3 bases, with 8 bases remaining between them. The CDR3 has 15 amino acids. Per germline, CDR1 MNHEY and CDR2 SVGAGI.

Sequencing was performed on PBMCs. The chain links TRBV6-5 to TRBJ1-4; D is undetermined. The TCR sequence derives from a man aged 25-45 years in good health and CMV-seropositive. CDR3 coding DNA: TGTGCCAGCAGTTACTCTCCCCTACCTAATGAAAAACTGTTTTTT. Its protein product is CASSYSPLPNEKLFF.